These 22 T cell receptor beta chains were all obtained from the same sample, sequenced in a study of cytomegalovirus exposure and HLA in healthy donors. Amplification used 60 Vbeta primers and 13 Jbeta primers. Method: immunoSEQ multiplex PCR; TCRdb's copy keeps in-frame clones and lacks some. The table shows around 210,000 clones, with roughly 73% occurring only once. The sequenced sample was PBMCs. Source of these receptors: a boy aged 5 to 17 in good health and CMV-seronegative.

This rearrangement joins TRBV6-1 to TRBJ1-2, with a possible D match to TRBD1 (5 bases). Per germline, CDR1 MNHNS and CDR2 SASEGT. Trimming took off 6 bases at V and 2 bases at J, with 16 bases between the two ends. The length of the CDR3 is 15 residues. CDR3 region: CASRGTQGSNYGYTF. CDR3 in DNA: TGTGCCAGCAGGGGAACCCAGGGATCGAACTATGGCTACACCTTC.

The rearrangement joins TRBV4-1 to TRBJ1-1, with a tentative D call TRBD1 (6 bases). CDR1 is MGHRA, CDR2 YSYEKL, per germline. V dropped 6 bases and J dropped 4 bases, with 12 bases sitting between them. This CDR3 comprises 13 residues. The CDR3 sequence is CASRRTGSTEAFF. CDR3 coding DNA: TGCGCCAGCAGGCGAACAGGGTCCACTGAAGCTTTCTTT.

This clone has more than one count but fewer than ten. J is TRBJ1-6 and V is TRBV27; D remains ambiguous. The CDR3 runs to 17 residues. V dropped 4 bases and J dropped 13 bases, with 26 bases sitting between them. The germline V gene has CDR1 MNHEY and CDR2 SMNVEV (reference sequence). The CDR3: CASSSVPLRVRIHPLHF. The CDR3 bases are TGTGCCAGCAGTTCCGTACCTCTCCGGGTTAGAATTCACCCCCTCCACTTT.

This clone appeared once. The rearrangement joins TRBV7-9 to TRBJ2-7; D is perhaps TRBD1 (5 bases). Looked up from germline, CDR1 is SEHNR and CDR2 is FQNEAQ (reference sequence). The CDR3 has 14 amino acids. The V gene lost 3 bases and the J gene lost 6 bases, with 15 bases spanning the gap. As DNA, the CDR3 is TGTGCCAGCAGCTTCGTAGCAGGGTGGCCCGAGCAGTACTTC. It yields the protein CASSFVAGWPEQYF. Full variable domain (remainder filled in from reference TRBV7-9 and TRBJ2-7): DTGVSQNPRHKITKRGQNVTFRCDPISEHNRLYWYRQTLGQGPEFLTYFQNEAQLEKSRLLSDRFSAERPKGSFSTLEIQRTEQGDSAMYLCASSFVAGWPEQYFGPGTRLTVT.

This clone came up once. The V and J genes are TRBV7-3 and TRBJ1-2, with D hard to call. The CDR3 covers 14 residues. Germline-derived CDR1 and CDR2 are SGHTA and FQGTGA. Trimming left V 4 bases short and J 4 bases short, with 13 bases between. CDR3 DNA: TGTGCCAGCAGCTACCTGGCAGGTCCCTATGGCTACACCTTC. This gives the protein CASSYLAGPYGYTF.

V usage is TRBV2 and J usage is TRBJ2-5; D is unresolved. The CDR3 covers 13 residues. V lost 6 bases and J lost 4, with 12 bases in between. The germline V gene encodes CDR1 SNHLY and CDR2 FYNNEI. As DNA, the CDR3 is TGTGCCAGCAGGAGTGTTGTAAGAGAGACCCAGTACTTC. Residues: CASRSVVRETQYF.

The J gene is TRBJ2-1, the V gene TRBV18, with D unresolved. The germline CDR1 and CDR2 sequences are KGHSH and LQKENI. This CDR3 is 15 amino acids long. The ends were cut back, 7 bases at V and 5 bases at J, with 18 bases in the middle. CDR3 nucleotide sequence: TGTGCCAGCTTCAAGGAGATAGATCACAACAATGAGCAGTTCTTC. It is translated as CASFKEIDHNNEQFF.

This chain uses TRBV11-1 with TRBJ2-3, with D possibly TRBD2 on 6 matching bases. The CDR3 has 12 amino acids. In germline, CDR1 is SGHAT, CDR2 FQDESV (reference sequence). The V and J ends lost 5 bases and 6 bases respectively, with 9 bases between them. In DNA, the CDR3 is TGTGCCAGCAGCCTGGCGGGGGATACGCAGTATTTT. This gives the protein CASSLAGDTQYF.

The CDR3 nucleotides read TGTGCCAGCAGCTTAGTACGCGCGGCCGACTCTGGGGCCAACGTCCTGACTTTC. Translated: CASSLVRAADSGANVLTF. This chain links TRBV7-6 with TRBJ2-6; D gene uncertain. Germline CDR1 and CDR2: SGHVS and FNYEAQ. There are 18 residues in the CDR3. V was cut by 1 base and J by 0 bases, with 13 bases left in between.

This clone occurred a few times. The genes are TRBV29-1 and TRBJ2-7; D call uncertain. Germline CDR1 reads SQVTM; CDR2 reads ANQGSEA. The CDR3 length is 11 residues. With 0 bases removed from V and 6 bases from J, the gap between germline ends came to 6 bases. CDR3 sequence reads: CSVEDRFEQYF. The CDR3 nucleotides are TGCAGCGTTGAAGACAGGTTCGAGCAGTACTTC.

This clone has only one observation. The V call is TRBV5-1, the J call TRBJ2-3, with 8 bases fitting TRBD2. The CDR3 is 17 amino acids. J gave up 1 base and V 1 base, and 8 bases lay outside the gene matches. Germline V gene sequence: CDR1 SGHRS, CDR2 YFSETQ. The CDR3 spells CASSLWRGGRGTDTQYF. CDR3 nucleotide sequence: TGCGCCAGCAGCTTGTGGCGCGGGGGGCGTGGCACAGATACGCAGTATTTT.

This clone showed up just a few times. This rearrangement joins TRBV7-9 to TRBJ2-5; tentatively, D is TRBD2 (6 bases). Germline V gene lookup returns CDR1 SEHNR and CDR2 FQNEAQ (reference sequence). Trimming took 2 bases from V and 4 from J, leaving 8 bases between them. The CDR3 totals 13 residues. CDR3 sequence: CASSLRRGETQYF. In nucleotides, the CDR3 is TGTGCCAGCAGCTTACGGCGGGGAGAGACCCAGTACTTC.

Only a few counts were recorded for this clone. This chain uses TRBV7-2 with TRBJ2-2, with TRBD2 matching 7 bases. Per the germline V gene, CDR1 is SGHTA and CDR2 is FQGNSA. After removal of 4 bases from V and 4 bases from J, the junction contained 0 bases not matched to a gene. The CDR3 runs to 13 residues. DNA for the CDR3: TGTGCCAGCAGCTGGGGGGGCACCGGGGAGCTGTTTTTT. Its translation: CASSWGGTGELFF.

V gene TRBV6-5 combines with J gene TRBJ1-2; D is ambiguous. Trimming left V 6 bases short and J 4 bases short, with 12 bases between. CDR3 length: 13 residues. Germline V gives CDR1 MNHEY, CDR2 SVGAGI. The CDR3 DNA reads TGTGCCAGCAGCGGCCGGGGTACCTATGGCTACACCTTC. Translating it yields CASSGRGTYGYTF.

V gene TRBV4-2 combines with J gene TRBJ1-2; D perhaps matches TRBD1 (6 bases). V was cut by 0 bases and J by 0 bases, with 11 bases left in between. Germline-derived CDR1 and CDR2 are LGHNA and YNFKEQ. The CDR3 runs to 16 residues. This CDR3 reads CASSQDRGIANYGYTF. CDR3 bases: TGTGCCAGCAGCCAAGATAGGGGGATAGCTAACTATGGCTACACCTTC.

The chain recombines TRBV13 with TRBJ2-7, with 7 bases that match TRBD1. This CDR3 spans 17 amino acids. Per germline, CDR1 PRHDT and CDR2 FYEKMQ (reference sequence). The V segment lost 4 bases and the J segment 0 bases; nucleotides outside the gene matches: 12. The CDR3 coding sequence is TGTGCCAGCAGCTCCCGCACAGGGGCCTGGCCCTCCTACGAGCAGTACTTC. It is translated as CASSSRTGAWPSYEQYF.

This clone was seen many times. V gene TRBV6-5 combines with J gene TRBJ1-5, with TRBD1 matching over 11 bases. The CDR3 contains 14 residues. Germline V gene data show CDR1 as MNHEY and CDR2 as SVGAGI. The trim removed 6 bases at V and 6 bases at J, leaving 4 bases unmatched. The chain's CDR3 is CASSRTGGGQPQHF. The CDR3 DNA is TGTGCCAGCAGCCGGACAGGGGGCGGTCAGCCCCAGCATTTT.

The chain has TRBV30 and TRBJ2-5; a weak D match, TRBD1 (7 bases). The germline V and J ends were trimmed by 8 bases and 4 bases, with 11 bases remaining between them. This CDR3 is 11 amino acids long. CDR1 is GTSNPN, CDR2 SVGIG, per germline (reference sequence). CDR3 protein: CAAQGGETQYF. CDR3 coding DNA: TGTGCCGCCCAGGGGGGAGAGACCCAGTACTTC.

The sample holds a few counts of this clone. The gene calls are TRBV5-1 and TRBJ2-5, with TRBD1 identical over 8 bases. Matching the DNA end better, TRBJ2-7 makes the J call doubtful. There are 14 residues in the CDR3. Germline-derived CDR1 and CDR2 are SGHRS and YFSETQ. The CDR3: CASRAPDRADEQYF. In DNA form, the CDR3 reads TGCGCCAGCAGGGCCCCGGACAGGGCAGACGAGCAGTACTTC.

J is TRBJ1-2 and V is TRBV5-1; D perhaps matches TRBD1 (6 bases). CDR1 and CDR2 from the germline V gene are SGHRS and YFSETQ. The CDR3 spans 14 residues. V was pared by 0 bases and J by 6 bases, with 12 bases between. CDR3 region: CASSLAYRDNGYTF. The CDR3 nucleotides read TGCGCCAGCAGCTTGGCCTACAGGGATAATGGCTACACCTTC.

This sequence joins TRBV6-5 and TRBJ1-6; possible D gene TRBD1, 6 bases. This CDR3 is built from 15 residues. Germline V gives CDR1 MNHEY, CDR2 SVGAGI. Trimming removed 0 bases at V and 10 bases at J, with 13 bases between. The CDR3 region is CASSYSGTSVSPLHF. CDR3 sequence (DNA): TGTGCCAGCAGTTACTCGGGGACATCTGTCTCACCCCTCCACTTT.

This clone has only a few counts. The chain links TRBV6-5 to TRBJ2-3; D not resolved. Trimming pared 8 bases from V and 2 bases from J, leaving 8 bases between. Germline V CDR1 and CDR2: MNHEY, SVGAGI. The CDR3 consists of 12 residues. The CDR3 DNA reads TGTGCCAGCGGCAGATACACAGATACGCAGTATTTT. It yields the protein CASGRYTDTQYF.